This is a list of T cell receptor beta chains from one sample in a study of T cells in Graves' hyperthyroidism and ophthalmopathy. One entry per CDR3 protein results from TCRdb running MiXCR on the multiplex PCR reads. This table holds around 500,000 distinct CDR3 sequences, approximately 15% found once. Sequencing was carried out using blood. The receptors here all came from a woman under 30 with Graves' hyperthyroidism. The CDR3 runs from the conserved cysteine through the conserved F or W. The D gene is left open where the match is weak. Clone size is stated in some rows and not others, as once, few, many or a class when expanded.

abundance	j_gene	d_gene	v_gene	CDR3nt	CDR3aa
many	TRBJ2-3	TRBD2	TRBV7-8	TGTGCCAGCAGGGGGGGCCAGGGACTAGCGGAGTTAGATACGCAGTATTTT	CASRGGQGLAELDTQYF
many	TRBJ2-5	TRBD2	TRBV11-2	TGTGCCAGCAGCTTTCACGGGAGGATGGAGACCCAGTACTTC	CASSFHGRMETQYF
many	TRBJ2-1	TRBD1	TRBV11-3	TGTGCCAGCAGCGGGACAGGGGCTTACAATGAGCAGTTCTTC	CASSGTGAYNEQFF
-	TRBJ2-1	-	TRBV6-1	TGTGCCAGCAGGAACATATACAATGAGCAGTTCTTC	CASRNIYNEQFF
many	TRBJ1-2	TRBD1	TRBV28	TGTGCCAGCAGTTTGGACAGGATGGGCTACGGCTACACCTTC	CASSLDRMGYGYTF
once	TRBJ2-1	TRBD1	TRBV7-9	TGTGCCAGCACGGGACAGGATTTGTACAATGAGCAGTTCTTC	CASTGQDLYNEQFF
few	TRBJ2-1	-	TRBV18	TGTGCCAGCTCACCACCCCTGGGCGACGAAGAAGGAGATGAGCAGTTCTTC	CASSPPLGDEEGDEQFF
many	TRBJ2-1	-	TRBV7-8	TGTGCCAGCAGCATCCGGGAGCACTTCTACAATGAGCAGTTCTTC	CASSIREHFYNEQFF
many	TRBJ2-3	TRBD1	TRBV5-1	TGCGCCAGCAGCCGTACAGGGGAAGGACGCACAGATACGCAGTATTTT	CASSRTGEGRTDTQYF
many	TRBJ2-2	TRBD2	TRBV20-1	TGCAGTGCTAGATGGGTCGCGGGAGGCGGGGAGCTGTTTTTT	CSARWVAGGGELFF
many	TRBJ1-1	-	TRBV20-1	TGCAGTGCTAAGTCGGGGTACGACACTGAAGCTTTCTTT	CSAKSGYDTEAFF
-	TRBJ2-1	TRBD2	TRBV7-9	TGTGCCAGCAGCTCCCAGACTAGCATCGATGAGCAGTGCTTC	CASSSQTSIDEQCF
-	TRBJ2-7	-	TRBV3-1	TGTGCCAGCAGGAGAGACATGGGCTACGAGCAGTACTTC	CASRRDMGYEQYF
-	TRBJ1-2	-	TRBV6-1	TGTGCCAGCAGGGACAGCCGAATCTATGGCTACACCTTC	CASRDSRIYGYTF
many	TRBJ2-5	-	TRBV5-1	TGCGCCAGCAGCCCGACAGACCGAGAGACCCAGTACTTC	CASSPTDRETQYF
many	TRBJ2-5	-	TRBV11-3	TGTGCCAGCAGCCACGGGATGGGAATTCAAGAGACCCAGTACTTC	CASSHGMGIQETQYF
few	TRBJ1-2	-	TRBV30	TGTGCCTGGAGTACATACCGGGACCTGGGGAGGGGAGGCTACACCTTC	CAWSTYRDLGRGGYTF
many	TRBJ1-1	TRBD1	TRBV5-8	TGTGCCAGCAGCTTCATCCGGGACAGGGGGTCCGAAGCTTTCTTT	CASSFIRDRGSEAFF
few	TRBJ2-3	-	TRBV10-3	TGTGCCATCCACAGGGGGGGGTCCGCAGATACGCAGTATTTT	CAIHRGGSADTQYF